The TCR beta chain described here comes from a study of cytomegalovirus exposure and HLA in healthy donors. Study-wide context: The approximately 120 validation repertoires, a later analysis reported, used the same platform as the approximately 630 first-cohort repertoires.

Study findings and constraints: Within the 120 validation repertoires, first-cohort TCR clusters tended to co-occur, according to a later analysis. Researchers catalogued 150 or so TCR beta chains as cytomegalovirus-associated.

The method was immunoSEQ multiplex PCR; TCRdb's version includes in-frame clones alone and lacks a portion of them. The table records about 150,000 clones, less than 90% of them present only once. Among the roughly 110 subjects of the validation cohort, separate from the approximately 670-subject first cohort, were the donors. For this clone: Its antigen is unidentified.

Germline CDR1 SGHTA, CDR2 FQGNSA. V lost 2 bases to trimming and J lost 6 bases; unmatched junction nucleotides: 3. CDR3 length: 14 amino acids. The receptor was isolated from a man younger than 35 in good health and CMV-seropositive. What was sequenced was PBMCs. The V gene is TRBV7-2, the J gene TRBJ1-5, with 8 bases aligning to TRBD1. The CDR3 sequence: CASSLTGGSQPQHF. The CDR3 DNA reads TGTGCCAGCAGCTTAACAGGGGGAAGTCAGCCCCAGCATTTT.